The clone carrying this TCR beta chain was observed at least ten times. These data come from a study of neurological immune-mediated disorders. The sorted libraries involved the use of 900,000 to 1,000,000 CD4+ or CD8+ T cells. Trimming pared 2 bases from V and 2 bases from J, leaving 4 bases between. This CDR3 comprises 12 residues. CDR1 is MDHEN and CDR2 is SYDVKM in the germline V gene. Synthesis of cDNA used 5'RACE (with 10-nucleotide random UMIs). A single record per CDR3 protein comes from TCRdb applying MiXCR to the 5' RACE reads. The table lists roughly 30,000 distinct CDR3 sequences, 4.5% to 7% of them singletons.

The genes are TRBV28 and TRBJ2-7; the D is unclear. The sequenced material came from CD4+ T cells from blood. The clonotype originates from a woman in her fifties or sixties in good health. This CDR3 is CASSLGTYEQYF. The CDR3, as DNA: TGTGCCAGCAGTTTAGGGACCTACGAGCAGTACTTC.